Below are 10 T cell receptor beta chains sequenced from a single sample in a study of blood T cell repertoires in COVID-19. Method: immunoSEQ multiplex PCR; TCRdb's copy keeps in-frame clones and lacks some. This sample has roughly 250,000 clones, with approximately 86% found just once. What was sequenced was PBMCs or T cells enriched from blood (not recorded which). The receptors come from a woman aged 40 to 49 with acute COVID-19.

The V gene is TRBV4-1, the J gene TRBJ2-7; 12 bases are shared with TRBD1. The V gene end was trimmed by 3 bases and the J gene end by 2 bases; junction bases not matched to a gene: 11. This CDR3 is built from 18 residues. Germline V gives CDR1 MGHRA, CDR2 YSYEKL. CDR3 protein: CASSHSSSGTGGPYEQYF. CDR3 sequence (DNA): TGCGCCAGCAGCCACTCCTCGAGCGGGACAGGGGGCCCCTACGAGCAGTACTTC.

The genes are TRBV3-1 (or the pseudogene TRBV3-2) and TRBJ1-2, with a possible D match to TRBD1 (5 bases). The CDR3 length is 16 residues. V lost 1 base to trimming and J lost 2 bases, with 14 bases between them. Germline values: CDR1 LGHDT, CDR2 YNNKEL (reference sequence). Here the CDR3 reads CASSQAHLDRNYGYTF. The CDR3 coding sequence is TGTGCCAGCAGCCAAGCACACCTCGACAGAAACTATGGCTACACCTTC.

The chain is built from TRBV19 and TRBJ1-2; the D is unclear. V dropped 7 bases and J dropped 8 bases, with 23 bases sitting between them. The germline gives CDR1 LNHDA, CDR2 SQIVND (reference sequence). The CDR3 extends over 15 amino acids. CDR3 in DNA: TGTGCCAGTACCAGAACAGTCGTCCTATATTCCGGCTACACCTTC. Translation: CASTRTVVLYSGYTF.

The chain carries TRBV7-8 and TRBJ1-5, with 7 bases matching TRBD1. Germline CDR1 is SGHVS and CDR2 is FQNEAQ. CDR3 length: 16 amino acids. V lost 6 bases and J lost 0; bases outside the gene matches: 8. As DNA, the CDR3 is TGTGCCAGCAGTTCGGGACAGTTATATAGCAATCAGCCCCAGCATTTT. It is translated as CASSSGQLYSNQPQHF.

In its sample, this clone was seen once. The genes are TRBV7-3 and TRBJ2-7; D perhaps matches TRBD2 (5 bases). The V gene lost 2 bases and the J gene lost 2 bases, with 13 bases spanning the gap. Germline V lookup: CDR1 SGHTA, CDR2 FQGTGA. This CDR3 is 15 amino acids long. The CDR3 DNA follows: TGTGCCAGCAGCTTATCCGCGGGTATTGCCTACGAGCAGTACTTC. It encodes CASSLSAGIAYEQYF.

The chain has TRBV6-6 and TRBJ1-1; no clear D gene. Germline lookup yields CDR1 MNHNY and CDR2 SVGAGI (reference sequence). V dropped 6 bases and J dropped 1 base, with 9 bases sitting between them. There are 13 residues in the CDR3. This CDR3 is CASSAQPNTEAFF. The CDR3 region has the DNA TGTGCCAGCAGCGCACAGCCGAACACTGAAGCTTTCTTT.

CDR3 DNA sequence: TGTGCCAGCAGCCAAGATAGTAACAGGGGAGTTTCTGGCGGCTACACCTTC. Its protein is CASSQDSNRGVSGGYTF. The rearrangement joins TRBV4-2 to TRBJ1-2, with 7 bases matching TRBD1. With V trimmed by 0 bases and J by 8 bases, 15 bases remained unmatched. Per germline, CDR1 LGHNA and CDR2 YNFKEQ. The CDR3 has 17 residues.

The CDR3 coding sequence is TGTGCCAGCAGCTCCTGGACAGGACAACAAGAGACCCAGTACTTC. It specifies CASSSWTGQQETQYF. J is TRBJ2-5 and V is TRBV11-3; 7 bases are a match to TRBD1. The CDR3 consists of 15 residues. CDR1 is SGHNT, CDR2 YENEEA, per germline. V was pared by 4 bases and J by 2 bases, with 7 bases of the junction left unmatched. Complete variable domain (other parts from reference TRBV11-3 and TRBJ2-5): EAGVVQSPRYKIIEKKQPVAFWCNPISGHNTLYWYLQNLGQGPELLIRYENEEAVDDSQLPKDRFSAERLKGVDSTLKIQPAELGDSAVYLCASSSWTGQQETQYFGPGTRLLVL.

This sequence joins TRBV6-5 and TRBJ1-5; perhaps TRBD1 as D (5 bases). V gave up 6 bases and J gave up 3 bases, with 15 bases separating them. CDR3 length: 15 residues. Germline lookup yields CDR1 MNHEY and CDR2 SVGAGI. CDR3 loop: CASRPGGGPNQPQHF. The CDR3 DNA follows: TGTGCCAGCAGGCCCGGGGGAGGCCCCAATCAGCCCCAGCATTTT.

The V call is TRBV27, the J call TRBJ1-6; possibly TRBD1 for D (5 bases). The CDR3 consists of 16 residues. Per the germline V gene, CDR1 is MNHEY and CDR2 is SMNVEV (reference sequence). The V end lost 0 bases, the J end lost 9 bases, and 15 bases lay between the germline ends. CDR3 nucleotide sequence: TGTGCCAGCAGTTTATCGGGGCCAGGGTGGCGTTCACCCCTCCACTTT. It codes for CASSLSGPGWRSPLHF.